This T cell receptor beta chain was observed in a study of PD-1 blockade in classical Hodgkin lymphoma. The patients all showed relapse after autologous stem cell transplantation, while their brentuximab vedotin exposure varied. When best responses were assessed, they were complete response, partial response or progressive disease. This CDR3 comprises 17 residues. The junction had 7 bases not matched to a gene; V was cut back by 1 base and J by 3 bases. Germline loops: CDR1 SEHNR, CDR2 FQNEAQ (reference sequence). Clones were read by immunoSEQ multiplex PCR, and TCRdb kept only the in-frame ones, dropping some. The sample includes some 100,000 clones, about nine tenths of them seen just once.

The rearrangement uses TRBV7-9 and TRBJ2-1; 9 positions match TRBD2. The sequenced sample was peripheral blood mononuclear cells (PBMCs), obtained at baseline. This clonotype was obtained from a human donor with classical Hodgkin lymphoma. CDR3 sequence (DNA): TGTGCCAGCAGCTTAGATCGCAGACTAGCGGACTACAATGAGCAGTTCTTC. This sequence encodes CASSLDRRLADYNEQFF. Using reference TRBV7-9 and TRBJ2-1 for the parts outside the CDR3, the full variable domain is DTGVSQNPRHKITKRGQNVTFRCDPISEHNRLYWYRQTLGQGPEFLTYFQNEAQLEKSRLLSDRFSAERPKGSFSTLEIQRTEQGDSAMYLCASSLDRRLADYNEQFFGPGTRLTVL.